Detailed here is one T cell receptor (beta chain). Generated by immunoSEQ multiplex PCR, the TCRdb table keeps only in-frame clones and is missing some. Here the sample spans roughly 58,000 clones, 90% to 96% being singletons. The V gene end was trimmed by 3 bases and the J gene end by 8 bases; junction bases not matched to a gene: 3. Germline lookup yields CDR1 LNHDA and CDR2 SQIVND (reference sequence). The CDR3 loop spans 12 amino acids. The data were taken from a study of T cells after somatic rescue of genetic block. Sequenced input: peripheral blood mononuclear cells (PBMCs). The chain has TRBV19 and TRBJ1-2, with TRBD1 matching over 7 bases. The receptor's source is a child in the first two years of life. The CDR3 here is CASSIRGEGYTF. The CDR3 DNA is TGTGCCAGTAGTATCAGGGGGGAAGGCTACACCTTC.